The clone carrying this T cell receptor (beta chain) turned up a few times. Its specificity is unknown. This sample was taken from a study of blood T cells in healthy people across ages. General study results and limits: Across samples, TCR beta diversity tracked strongly with naive T cell percentage.

They isolated at least 7 million PBMCs from each sample. Then a second PCR, running roughly 7 to 11 cycles, was carried out with a sample-barcoded 5' primer and a J-beta primer mix. Each TCR beta cDNA got a 12-nucleotide random molecular identifier. All samples yielded 2.5 million or more CDR3-containing paired-end reads. Each CDR3 protein gets one entry after TCRdb re-called the 5' RACE reads with MiXCR. Of 550,000 to 750,000 distinct CDR3 sequences in the sample, around a fifth were seen once. Specimen: blood. The TCR comes from a man aged 65 to 79 in good health.

In DNA form, the CDR3 reads TGCGCCAGCAGCCAAGCTCTGGAGTTTGATACGCAGTATTTT. Translation: CASSQALEFDTQYF. The rearrangement links TRBV4-3 to TRBJ2-3; no clear D. Trimming left V 1 base short and J 6 bases short, with 11 bases between. CDR1 is LGHNA and CDR2 is YSLEER in the germline V gene. This CDR3 is built from 14 residues.